Below, 14 T cell receptor beta chains from the same sample are listed, as sequenced in a study of beta chain features in type 1 diabetes. TCRB transcripts that were expressed got sequenced, as all of the isolated RNA had been reverse transcribed. Using immunoSEQ multiplex PCR, the repertoire was profiled, and TCRdb retains in-frame clones only, with some absent. The sample records 620,000 or so clones, roughly a sixth being singletons. Sequenced input: naive CD4+ T cells from blood. These receptors all stem from a young man in good health.

The chain couples TRBV7-2 to TRBJ1-2; D unresolved. V was shortened by 5 bases and J by 8 bases, with 18 bases between the two germline ends. Germline V gene lookup returns CDR1 SGHTA and CDR2 FQGNSA. The CDR3 consists of 14 residues. The CDR3 reads CASSLIEGLRGYTF. CDR3 nucleotide sequence: TGTGCCAGCAGCCTTATAGAAGGGTTAAGGGGCTACACCTTC.

V gene TRBV5-1 combines with J gene TRBJ2-7; TRBD1 is a possible D gene (6 bases). This CDR3 is built from 14 residues. V gave up 2 bases and J gave up 2 bases, with 11 bases separating them. CDR1 is SGHRS, CDR2 YFSETQ, per germline. CDR3 nucleotide sequence: TGCGCCAGCAGCTTTGGTTCAGGGGCCTACGAGCAGTACTTC. Translating gives CASSFGSGAYEQYF.

Points on this clone: At one boundary the junction diverges from the germline segment, which might be a read error. V gene TRBV7-2 combines with J gene TRBJ2-1; TRBD2 agrees at 12 bases. This CDR3 has 16 amino acids. Germline CDR1 SGHTA, CDR2 FQGNSA. CDR3 amino acids: CASRSTSGGPINGQFF. The CDR3 DNA sequence: TGTGCCAGCCGCTCAACTAGCGGGGGGCCCATCAATGGGCAGTTCTTC.

This clone was recorded a few times. Different DNA sequences within this sample yield the same CDR3. The chain couples TRBV7-2 to TRBJ2-3, with a weak D call TRBD2 (6 bases). The CDR3 is made up of 13 amino acids. V lost 5 bases and J 4 bases, leaving 10 bases between the germline ends. Germline CDR1 is SGHTA and CDR2 is FQGNSA. The CDR3 sequence: CASSPGGADTQYF. In nucleotides, the CDR3 is TGTGCCAGCAGCCCGGGCGGGGCAGATACGCAGTATTTT.

About this clone: One junction end does not reproduce the germline sequence, and a read error may be involved. The chain combines TRBV18 with TRBJ1-3, with TRBD1 matching over 7 bases. The CDR3 sequence is 12 residues long. From germline, CDR1 is KGHSH and CDR2 LQKENI. In DNA, the CDR3 is TGTGCCAGCTCACCTTCCGACAGGGAAGTCCTTTTT. It encodes CASSPSDREVLF.

This clone was seen a handful of times. V is TRBV6-5 and J is TRBJ1-3; 9 positions agree with TRBD1. In germline, CDR1 is MNHEY, CDR2 SVGAGI. Germline trimming cut 6 bases from V and 6 bases from J; bases unmatched to any gene: 6. The CDR3 is 14 amino acids. The CDR3 reads CASSSDRGTNTIYF. CDR3 sequence (DNA): TGTGCCAGCAGCTCGGACAGGGGCACAAACACCATATATTTT.

A few counts support this clone. This chain joins TRBV5-8 and TRBJ2-5; TRBD1 or TRBD2 may be the D gene (6 bases each). This CDR3 has 14 amino acids. Trimming removed 0 bases at V and 4 bases at J, with 10 bases between. CDR1 and CDR2 (germline): SGHTS, YDEGEE. The CDR3 DNA is TGTGCCAGCAGCTTGGTGGGGGGCTCAGAGACCCAGTACTTC. Amino acid sequence: CASSLVGGSETQYF.

This chain uses TRBV19 with TRBJ2-5, with a weak D call TRBD1 (5 bases). The J call could be wrong; TRBJ2-7 is a better fit for the DNA end. From germline, CDR1 is LNHDA and CDR2 SQIVND (reference sequence). The CDR3 is 14 residues long. The CDR3: CASSMGHRSYEQYF. In DNA, the CDR3 is TGTGCCAGTAGTATGGGGCACCGCTCCTACGAGCAGTACTTC.

This chain links TRBV13 with TRBJ1-5; D might be TRBD1 (6 bases). Per the germline V gene, CDR1 is PRHDT and CDR2 is FYEKMQ (reference sequence). Trimming stripped 2 bases from V and 4 bases from J, with 12 bases between. The CDR3 has 15 amino acids. As DNA, the CDR3 is TGTGCCAGCAGCTTAACGAGGGGGGCTAATCAGCCCCAGCATTTT. Encoded protein: CASSLTRGANQPQHF.

The CDR3 region has the DNA TGTGCCAGCAGTCCAGGGACAAGGCCCCGGGCTAGCACAGATACGCAGTATTTT. It specifies CASSPGTRPRASTDTQYF. The chain links TRBV7-9 to TRBJ2-3, with D possibly matching TRBD1 (6 bases). Germline V gene lookup returns CDR1 SEHNR and CDR2 FQNEAQ (reference sequence). The CDR3 contains 18 residues. Between the trimmed V and J ends, which lost 6 bases and 0 bases, there was a span of 22 bases.

This clone was detected only a few times. J is TRBJ2-1 and V is TRBV19; possibly TRBD2 for D (6 bases). The germline CDR1 and CDR2 sequences are LNHDA and SQIVND (reference sequence). Trimming cost V 4 bases and J 0 bases, with 10 bases left between them. There are 15 residues in the CDR3. CDR3 nucleotides: TGTGCCAGTAGTACCCAGCGGGTCTCCTACAATGAGCAGTTCTTC. Residues: CASSTQRVSYNEQFF.

The rearrangement uses TRBV4-3 and TRBJ2-2, with TRBD2 matching 11 bases. CDR3 length: 18 residues. The J segment lost 5 bases and the V segment lost 0 bases, leaving 8 bases of the junction unmatched. Germline loops: CDR1 LGHNA, CDR2 YSLEER. DNA for the CDR3: TGCGCCAGCAGCCAAGAGTTAATACTAGCGGGAGCAACCGGGGAGCTGTTTTTT. It specifies CASSQELILAGATGELFF.

This clone was found a few times. This rearrangement joins TRBV10-3 to TRBJ2-1; 9 positions agree with TRBD1. The CDR3 extends over 14 amino acids. Germline V gives CDR1 ENHRY, CDR2 SYGVKD. V dropped 10 bases and J dropped 7; count of bases not matched to a gene: 11. CDR3 coding DNA: TGTGCCACGTTATCCGGGACAGGGCGAAATGAGCAGTTCTTC. Protein product: CATLSGTGRNEQFF.

The CDR3 here is CASSLGSTPTEAFF. CDR3 sequence (DNA): TGTGCCAGCAGCTTAGGATCCACCCCTACTGAAGCTTTCTTT. The chain combines TRBV7-9 with TRBJ1-1; D not resolved. Germline loops: CDR1 SEHNR, CDR2 FQNEAQ (reference sequence). Trimming removed 1 base at V and 5 bases at J, with 11 bases between. This CDR3 spans 14 amino acids. Variable domain in full (rest from reference TRBV7-9 and TRBJ1-1): DTGVSQNPRHKITKRGQNVTFRCDPISEHNRLYWYRQTLGQGPEFLTYFQNEAQLEKSRLLSDRFSAERPKGSFSTLEIQRTEQGDSAMYLCASSLGSTPTEAFFGQGTRLTVV.